Sequencing of this T cell receptor beta chain was carried out in a study of blood T cell repertoires in COVID-19. Study in general: Samples came from the United States, Italy and Spain, spanning acute and convalescent COVID-19. In each case, the material was cDNA or gDNA derived from T cells, B-cell-depleted T cells, or PBMCs.

Profiling relied on immunoSEQ multiplex PCR, and the TCRdb table lists in-frame clones only, not all of them. The sample comprises about 250,000 clones, 80% to 90% of which are singletons, and around 4.5% rests with the top ten. CDR1 and CDR2 (germline): SGDLS, YYNGEE. V was trimmed by 4 bases and J by 2 bases, leaving 17 bases between them. The CDR3 totals 16 residues. The participants were between roughly 18 and 100 years old and came from under 25 US areas. Either two negative PCRs, clearance, or symptom resolution qualified Cohort 3 donors as recovered. V is TRBV9 and J is TRBJ2-3, with D perhaps TRBD2 (6 bases). The source of this sequence is a woman in her twenties or thirties who had recovered from COVID-19. The sample consisted of PBMCs or T cells enriched from blood (not recorded which). Written as DNA, the CDR3 is TGTGCCAGCAGCAACGGGGGAGGAACCATCACAGATACGCAGTATTTT. Protein sequence: CASSNGGGTITDTQYF. The full variable domain, with the rest looked up from reference TRBV9 and TRBJ2-3, is DSGVTQTPKHLITATGQRVTLRCSPRSGDLSVYWYQQSLDQGLQFLIQYYNGEERAKGNILERFSAQQFPDLHSELNLSSLELGDSALYFCASSNGGGTITDTQYFGPGTRLTVL.